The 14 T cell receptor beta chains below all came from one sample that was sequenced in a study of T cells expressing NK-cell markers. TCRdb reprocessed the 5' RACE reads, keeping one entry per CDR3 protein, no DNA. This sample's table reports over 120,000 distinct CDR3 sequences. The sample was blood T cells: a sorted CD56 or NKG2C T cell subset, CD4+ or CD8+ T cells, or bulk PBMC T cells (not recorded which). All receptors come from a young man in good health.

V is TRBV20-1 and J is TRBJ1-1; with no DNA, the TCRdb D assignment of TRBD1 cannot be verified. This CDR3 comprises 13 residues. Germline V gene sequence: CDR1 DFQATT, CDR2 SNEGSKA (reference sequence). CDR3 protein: CSARTGLGTEAFF.

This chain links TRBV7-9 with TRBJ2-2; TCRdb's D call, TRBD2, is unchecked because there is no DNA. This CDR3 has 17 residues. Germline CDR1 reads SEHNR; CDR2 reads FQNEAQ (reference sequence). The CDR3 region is CASSLEVAGLNTGELFF.

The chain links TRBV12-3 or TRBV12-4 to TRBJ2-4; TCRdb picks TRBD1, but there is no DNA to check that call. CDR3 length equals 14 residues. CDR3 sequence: CASTRGQDKNIQYF.

CDR3 amino acids: CASGDHSGREQFF. The chain couples TRBV2 to TRBJ2-1; TCRdb outputs TRBD2, but without DNA this stays unchecked. The CDR3 covers 13 residues. Looked up from germline, CDR1 is SNHLY and CDR2 is FYNNEI.

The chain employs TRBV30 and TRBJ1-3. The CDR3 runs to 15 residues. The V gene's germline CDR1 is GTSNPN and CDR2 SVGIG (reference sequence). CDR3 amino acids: CAWSPDGYSGNTIYF.

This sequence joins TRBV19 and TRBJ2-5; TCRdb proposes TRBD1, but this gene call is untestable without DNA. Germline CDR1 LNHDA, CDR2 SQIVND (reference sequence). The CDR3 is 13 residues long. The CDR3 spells CASSLFPRETQYF.

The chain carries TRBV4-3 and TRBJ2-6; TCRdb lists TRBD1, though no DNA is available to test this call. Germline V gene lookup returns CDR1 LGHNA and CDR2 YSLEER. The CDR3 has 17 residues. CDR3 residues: CASSQDRQDSGANVLTF.

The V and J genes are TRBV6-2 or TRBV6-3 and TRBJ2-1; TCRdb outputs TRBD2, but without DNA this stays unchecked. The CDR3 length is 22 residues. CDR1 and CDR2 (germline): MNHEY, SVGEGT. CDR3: CASRTSGTATSGSYLDYNEQFF.

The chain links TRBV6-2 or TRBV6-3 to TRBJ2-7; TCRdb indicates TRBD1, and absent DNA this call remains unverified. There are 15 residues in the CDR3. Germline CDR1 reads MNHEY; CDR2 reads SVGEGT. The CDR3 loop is CASSYIRDNPYEQYF.

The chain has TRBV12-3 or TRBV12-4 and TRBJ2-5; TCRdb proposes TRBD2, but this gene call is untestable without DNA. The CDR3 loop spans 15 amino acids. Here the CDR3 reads CASSFLDYTKETQYF.

The CDR3 sequence: CASSIENLHTDTQYF. V usage is TRBV19 and J usage is TRBJ2-3. CDR3 length equals 15 residues. Germline values: CDR1 LNHDA, CDR2 SQIVND (reference sequence).

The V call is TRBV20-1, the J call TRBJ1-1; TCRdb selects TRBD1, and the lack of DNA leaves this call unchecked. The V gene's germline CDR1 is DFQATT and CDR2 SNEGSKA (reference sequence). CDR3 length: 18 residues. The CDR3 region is CSARDLSVQGWRDTEAFF.

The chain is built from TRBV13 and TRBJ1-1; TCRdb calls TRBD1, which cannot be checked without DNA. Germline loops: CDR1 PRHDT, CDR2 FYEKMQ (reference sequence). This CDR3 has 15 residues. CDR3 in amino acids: CASSLSGQGYTEAFF.

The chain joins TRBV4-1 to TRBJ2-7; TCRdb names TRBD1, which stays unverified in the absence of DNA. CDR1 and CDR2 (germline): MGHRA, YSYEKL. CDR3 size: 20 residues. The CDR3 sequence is CASSQDLIRPNPLRPYEQYF.